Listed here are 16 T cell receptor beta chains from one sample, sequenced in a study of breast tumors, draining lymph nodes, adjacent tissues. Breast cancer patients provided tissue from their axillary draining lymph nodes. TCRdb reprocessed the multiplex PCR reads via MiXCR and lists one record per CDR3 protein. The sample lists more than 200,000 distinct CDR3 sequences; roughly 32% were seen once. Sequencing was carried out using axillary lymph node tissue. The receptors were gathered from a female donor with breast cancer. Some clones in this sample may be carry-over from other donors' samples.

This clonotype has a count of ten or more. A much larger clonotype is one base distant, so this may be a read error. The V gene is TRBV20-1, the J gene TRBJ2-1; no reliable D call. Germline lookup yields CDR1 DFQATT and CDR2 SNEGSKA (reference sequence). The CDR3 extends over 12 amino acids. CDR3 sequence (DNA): TGCAGTGCTAGTAAGATCGGCAATGAGCCGTTCTTC. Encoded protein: CSASKIGNEPFF.

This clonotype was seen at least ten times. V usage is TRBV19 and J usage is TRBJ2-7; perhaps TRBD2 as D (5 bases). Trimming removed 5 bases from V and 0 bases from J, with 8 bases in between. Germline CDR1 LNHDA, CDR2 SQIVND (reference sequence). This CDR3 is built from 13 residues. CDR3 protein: CASSFGLSYEQYF. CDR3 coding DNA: TGTGCCAGTAGTTTCGGACTCTCCTACGAGCAGTACTTC.

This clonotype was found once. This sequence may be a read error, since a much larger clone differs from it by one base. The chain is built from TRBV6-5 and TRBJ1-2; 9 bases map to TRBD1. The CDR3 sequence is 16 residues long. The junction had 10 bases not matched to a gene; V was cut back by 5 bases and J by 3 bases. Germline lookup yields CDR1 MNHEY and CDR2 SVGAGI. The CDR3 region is CASSHSRDREDYGYTF. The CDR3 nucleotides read TGTGCCAGCAGTCACAGCCGGGACAGGGAAGACTATGGCTACACCTTC.

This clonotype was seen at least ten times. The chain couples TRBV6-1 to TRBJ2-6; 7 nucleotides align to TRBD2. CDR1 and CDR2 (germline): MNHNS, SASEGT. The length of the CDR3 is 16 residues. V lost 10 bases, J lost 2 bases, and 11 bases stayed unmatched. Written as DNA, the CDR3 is TGTGCCACCCCCGGGACTAAGTTGGCTGGGGCCAACGTCCTGACTTTC. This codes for CATPGTKLAGANVLTF.

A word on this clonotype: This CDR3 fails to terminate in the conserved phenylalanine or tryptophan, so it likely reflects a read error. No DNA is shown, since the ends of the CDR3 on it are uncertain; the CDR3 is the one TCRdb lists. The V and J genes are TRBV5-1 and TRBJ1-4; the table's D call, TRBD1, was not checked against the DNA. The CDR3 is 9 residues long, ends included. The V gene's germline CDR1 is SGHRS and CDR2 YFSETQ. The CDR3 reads CASSLVGQG.

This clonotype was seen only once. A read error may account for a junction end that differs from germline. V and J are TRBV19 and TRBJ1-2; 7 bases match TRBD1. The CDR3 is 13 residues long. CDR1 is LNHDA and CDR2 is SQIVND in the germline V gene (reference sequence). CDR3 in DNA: TGTGCCAGTAGTACCAGGGGGGGCTATGACTACACCTTC. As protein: CASSTRGGYDYTF.

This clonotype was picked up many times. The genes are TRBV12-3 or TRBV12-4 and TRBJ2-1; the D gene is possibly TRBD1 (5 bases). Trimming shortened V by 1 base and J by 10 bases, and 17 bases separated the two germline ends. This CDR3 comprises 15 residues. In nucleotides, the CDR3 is TGTGCCAGCAGTTTAGATACAGGTTTGCTAAGGGAGCAGTTCTTC. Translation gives CASSLDTGLLREQFF.

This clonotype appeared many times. DNA for the CDR3: TGTGCCAGCAGTCCCCGGACAGGGACCTACGAGCAGTACTTC. As protein: CASSPRTGTYEQYF. V is TRBV6-1 and J is TRBJ2-7; 8 bases agree with TRBD1. Trimming took 5 bases from V and 2 from J; bases not matched to a gene: 5. From germline, CDR1 is MNHNS and CDR2 SASEGT. The CDR3 totals 14 residues.

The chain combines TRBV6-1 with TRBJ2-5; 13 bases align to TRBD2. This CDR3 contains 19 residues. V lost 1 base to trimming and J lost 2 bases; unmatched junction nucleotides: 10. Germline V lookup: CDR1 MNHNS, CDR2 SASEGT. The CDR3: CASSEGDRGLAGRQETQYF. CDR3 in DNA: TGTGCCAGCAGTGAAGGGGACAGGGGACTAGCGGGAAGACAAGAGACCCAGTACTTC.

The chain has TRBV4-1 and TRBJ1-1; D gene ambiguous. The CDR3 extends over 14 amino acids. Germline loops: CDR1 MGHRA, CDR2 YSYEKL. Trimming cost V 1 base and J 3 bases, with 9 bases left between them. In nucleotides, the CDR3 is TGCGCCAGCAGCCAAGCGAACAGCTACACTGAAGCTTTCTTT. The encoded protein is CASSQANSYTEAFF.

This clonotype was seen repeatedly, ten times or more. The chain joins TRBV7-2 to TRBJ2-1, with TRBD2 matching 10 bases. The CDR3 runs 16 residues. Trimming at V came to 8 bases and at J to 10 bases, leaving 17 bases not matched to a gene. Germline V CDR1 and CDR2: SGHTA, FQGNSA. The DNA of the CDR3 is TGTGCCAGCGGGTCCCCCAGCGGGAGGGTCGGGAAGGAGCAGTTCTTC. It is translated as CASGSPSGRVGKEQFF.

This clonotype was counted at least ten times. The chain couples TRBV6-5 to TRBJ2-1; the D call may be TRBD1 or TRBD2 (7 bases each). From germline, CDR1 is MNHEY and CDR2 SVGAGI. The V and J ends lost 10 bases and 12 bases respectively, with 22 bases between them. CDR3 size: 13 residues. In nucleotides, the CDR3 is TGTGCCACACGAGGGGAGGGGGCGGGCAGGCAGTTCTTC. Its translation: CATRGEGAGRQFF.

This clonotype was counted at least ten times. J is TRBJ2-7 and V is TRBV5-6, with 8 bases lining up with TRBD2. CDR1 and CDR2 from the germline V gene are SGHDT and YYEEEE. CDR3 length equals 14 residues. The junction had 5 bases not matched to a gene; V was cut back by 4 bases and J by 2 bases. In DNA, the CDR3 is TGTGCCAGCAGCCCAGCGGGAGCCCCCTACGAGCAGTACTTC. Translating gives CASSPAGAPYEQYF.

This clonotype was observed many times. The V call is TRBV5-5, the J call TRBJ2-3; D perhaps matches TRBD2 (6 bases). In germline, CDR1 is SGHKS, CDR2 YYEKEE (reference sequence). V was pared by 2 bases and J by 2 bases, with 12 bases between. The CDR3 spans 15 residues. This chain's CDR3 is CASSLGGANTDTQYF. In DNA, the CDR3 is TGTGCCAGCAGCTTAGGAGGGGCCAACACAGATACGCAGTATTTT.

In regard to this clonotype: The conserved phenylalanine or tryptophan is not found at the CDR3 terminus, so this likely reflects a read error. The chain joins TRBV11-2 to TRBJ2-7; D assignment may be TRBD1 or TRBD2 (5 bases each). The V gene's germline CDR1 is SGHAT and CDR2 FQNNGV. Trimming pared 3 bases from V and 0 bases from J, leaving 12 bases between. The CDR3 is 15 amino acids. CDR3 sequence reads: CASSFSGTASYEQYC. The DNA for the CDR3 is TGTGCCAGCAGCTTCTCCGGGACGGCCTCCTACGAGCAGTACTGC.

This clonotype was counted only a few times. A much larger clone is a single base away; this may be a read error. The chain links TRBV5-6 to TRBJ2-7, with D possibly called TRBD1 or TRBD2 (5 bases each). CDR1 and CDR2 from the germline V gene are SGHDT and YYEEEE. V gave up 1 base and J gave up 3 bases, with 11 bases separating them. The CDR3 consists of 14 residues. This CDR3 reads CASSLIGTDYEQYF. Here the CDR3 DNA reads TGTGCCAGCAGCTTGATCGGGACGGACTACGAGCAGTACTTC.